One sample yielded the 23 T cell receptor beta chains listed below, sequenced in a study of tumor-infiltrating lymphocytes in primary liver carcinoma (dated by TCRdb to about 2017). Without any cell sorting, total RNA and DNA were co-extracted from approximately 20-30 mg of bulk tissue using the AllPrep DNA/RNA mini kit. This sample was sequenced with an Illumina HiSeq 2500. TCRbeta-specific cDNA was reverse-transcribed from approximately 460 ng total RNA using a constant-region primer and ProtoScript II reverse transcriptase. TCRbeta libraries were built with three nested multiplex PCR rounds, a slightly modified ARM-PCR procedure. Multiplex TRBV1-TRBV30 forward primers and a Cbeta reverse primer were used in the first two PCR rounds, each of which was run for around 9 cycles. Using fastp trimming at Q25 and MiXCR clonotype assembly, TCRdb reanalyzed the public sequencing data and kept in-frame beta chains. Rows are unified per CDR3 protein, each entry keeping the most common DNA and genes. The sample profile shows tens of thousands of distinct CDR3 sequences; 70% to 90% of them were found once. The ten largest make up roughly 36% of the sample.

Material for sequencing was liver tumor tissue from sampling region 2. This specimen's cell subset or site label, per the study, means: tumor region T2, inferior pole. The receptor source for this set is a young woman with primary liver carcinoma and hepatitis B virus infection.

As regards this clonotype: Since the CDR3 does not end with the conserved phenylalanine or tryptophan, this likely comes from a read error. J is TRBJ1-2 and V is TRBV4-2; D is undetermined. This CDR3 region has 17 residues. Per germline, CDR1 LGHNA and CDR2 YNFKEQ. Trimming shortened V by 1 base and J by 2 bases, and 17 bases separated the two germline ends. The CDR3 nucleotides read TGTGCCAGCAGCCAAGTTTCACTAGGCCGACGAAACTATGGCTACACCCTC. Protein: CASSQVSLGRRNYGYTL.

In regard to this clonotype: One end of the junction fails to match germline, which may point to a read error. This sequence joins TRBV4-2 and TRBJ1-1, with a tentative D call TRBD1 (5 bases). Germline V gene data show CDR1 as LGHNA and CDR2 as YNFKEQ. This CDR3 region has 16 residues. CDR3 bases: TGTGCCAGCAACCCCGTCGAGGGGAGAAGGAACACTGAAGTTTTCTTT. Translation: CASNPVEGRRNTEVFF.

This chain joins TRBV11-2 and TRBJ1-2; TRBD1 might be the D (5 bases). The CDR3 totals 15 residues. Per the germline V gene, CDR1 is SGHAT and CDR2 is FQNNGV. For the CDR3, the DNA is TGTGTCGGCAGCATAGATGGGATGGCAGGGAGAGGCTACACCTTC. Translating gives CVGSIDGMAGRGYTF.

Remarks on this clonotype: An end of the junction differs from the germline gene, which may be a read error. The chain is built from TRBV28 and TRBJ1-2, with 7 positions matching TRBD1. The germline V gene has CDR1 MDHEN and CDR2 SYDVKM. The CDR3 spans 15 residues. The DNA of the CDR3 is TGTACCAGCATTCAAGGTCAGGGGGCTAACTATGGCTACACCTTC. The encoded protein is CTSIQGQGANYGYTF.

DNA of the CDR3: TGTGCCAGCAGATCAAGCTATAGGATCCGCTACGAGCAGTACTTC. Protein: CASRSSYRIRYEQYF. V usage is TRBV28 and J usage is TRBJ2-7; D remains ambiguous. Germline CDR1 reads MDHEN; CDR2 reads SYDVKM. The V end lost 6 bases, the J end lost 3 bases, and 18 bases lay between the germline ends. This CDR3 spans 15 amino acids. The whole variable domain, remainder taken from reference TRBV28 and TRBJ2-7, is DVKVTQSSRYLVKRTGEKVFLECVQDMDHENMFWYRQDPGLGLRLIYFSYDVKMKEKGDIPEGYSVSREKKERFSLILESASTNQTSMYLCASRSSYRIRYEQYFGPGTRLTVT.

Points on this clonotype: The junction does not match germline at one end; this may be a read error. The chain has TRBV11-1 and TRBJ2-4; 8 nucleotides line up with TRBD1. The CDR3 sequence is 15 residues long. Germline-derived CDR1 and CDR2 are SGHAT and FQDESV (reference sequence). CDR3 region: CVSSLAGTGYDSQYF. CDR3 DNA: TGTGTCAGCAGCTTAGCCGGGACAGGTTATGACAGTCAGTACTTC.

Worth noting for this clonotype: Because it lacks the conserved phenylalanine or tryptophan at the end, this CDR3 is likely a read error. The rearrangement links TRBV7-9 to TRBJ1-2, with D unclear. Trimming pared 7 bases from V and 1 base from J, leaving 13 bases between. There are 14 residues in the CDR3. The germline gives CDR1 SEHNR, CDR2 FQNEAQ (reference sequence). The CDR3 nucleotides are TGTGCCAGCAATGCTGGTTCGGGTAACTATGGCTACACCGTC. Encoded protein: CASNAGSGNYGYTV.

The chain carries TRBV11-2 and TRBJ1-1, with 11 nucleotides matching TRBD1. V shed 5 bases and J 10 bases; nucleotides not matched to a gene: 27. CDR3 length: 20 residues. The germline gives CDR1 SGHAT, CDR2 FQNNGV. The CDR3 sequence is CASSARDRGCKRWSNTGAFF. CDR3 coding DNA: TGTGCCAGCAGCGCTCGGGACAGGGGGTGCAAGAGGTGGAGTAACACCGGAGCTTTCTTT.

The chain carries TRBV4-3 and TRBJ2-1; 9 bases align to TRBD2. CDR3 size: 16 residues. Trimming took 2 bases from V and 8 from J; bases not matched to a gene: 10. Germline CDR1 and CDR2: LGHNA and YSLEER. CDR3 sequence: CASSQSIAGARDEQFF. In DNA, the CDR3 is TGCGCCAGCAGCCAAAGCATAGCGGGGGCCAGAGATGAGCAGTTCTTC.

The chain uses TRBV6-5 and TRBJ2-2; D uncertain. Trimming removed 9 bases at V and 6 bases at J, with 20 bases between. The CDR3 has 15 residues. Germline-derived CDR1 and CDR2 are MNHEY and SVGAGI. CDR3 in amino acids: CASSPEYRLAGELFF. The CDR3 DNA is TGTGCCAGTAGTCCCGAGTATCGTTTGGCCGGGGAGCTGTTTTTT.

A note on this clonotype: As the CDR3 is not closed by the conserved phenylalanine or tryptophan, this likely results from a read error. No DNA is shown, since the ends of the CDR3 on it are uncertain; the CDR3 is the one TCRdb lists. This chain uses TRBV11-2 with TRBJ1-1. Germline-derived CDR1 and CDR2 are SGHAT and FQNNGV. Inclusive of both ends, the CDR3 amounts to 14 amino acids. The CDR3 loop reads CASSLLWAGTEALY.

Here the CDR3 DNA reads TGTGGCAGTCAATTAGCGGGAGGACTTTACGAGCAGTACTTC. It codes for CGSQLAGGLYEQYF. This chain connects TRBV6-2 or TRBV6-3 to TRBJ2-7; 10 nucleotides agree with TRBD2. CDR3 length equals 14 residues. From germline, CDR1 is MNHEY and CDR2 SVGEGT.

Points on this clonotype: As the CDR3 is not closed by the conserved phenylalanine or tryptophan, this likely results from a read error. The chain couples TRBV12-3 or TRBV12-4 to TRBJ2-5, with D perhaps matching TRBD2 (6 bases). The CDR3 contains 15 residues. Trimming pared 6 bases from V and 3 bases from J, leaving 17 bases between. In DNA form, the CDR3 reads TGTGCCAGCAGGACCTACCCCGGGAGAGAAGAGACCCAGTACTCC. This translates into CASRTYPGREETQYS.

This clonotype was seen only once. V is TRBV24-1 and J is TRBJ2-1; D gene unclear. Germline assignment: CDR1 KGHDR and CDR2 SFDVKD. Trimming stripped 8 bases from V and 3 bases from J, with 19 bases between. CDR3 length: 16 amino acids. CDR3 DNA sequence: TGTGCCACCAATGACATCCGGGCTCGAAACTACAATGAGCAGTTCTTC. It encodes CATNDIRARNYNEQFF.

The chain employs TRBV11-3 and TRBJ2-1, with TRBD2 matching over 13 bases. The CDR3 has 14 residues. Per the germline V gene, CDR1 is SGHNT and CDR2 is YENEEA. The V segment lost 6 bases and the J segment 8 bases; nucleotides outside the gene matches: 4. In nucleotides, the CDR3 is TGTGCCAGCAGACTAGCGGGGGGGGGGTATGAGCAGTTCTTC. Residues: CASRLAGGGYEQFF. Full variable domain (rest looked up from reference TRBV11-3 and TRBJ2-1): EAGVVQSPRYKIIEKKQPVAFWCNPISGHNTLYWYLQNLGQGPELLIRYENEEAVDDSQLPKDRFSAERLKGVDSTLKIQPAELGDSAVYLCASRLAGGGYEQFFGPGTRLTVL.

In the case of this clonotype: The junction and the germline gene differ at one end; a read error may be behind it. The rearrangement joins TRBV6-5 to TRBJ2-2; D tentatively fits TRBD1 or TRBD2 (5 bases each). The CDR3 is 13 amino acids. CDR1 is MNHEY, CDR2 SVGAGI, per germline. CDR3 in DNA: TGTGCCTGCGGGCAGGGACGGACCGGGGAGCTGTTTTTC. Translation: CACGQGRTGELFF.

This clonotype has just one count. The genes are TRBV5-4 and TRBJ2-3; no clear D gene. With 4 bases removed from V and 2 bases from J, the gap between germline ends came to 20 bases. Germline V CDR1 and CDR2: SGHNT, YYREEE (reference sequence). The CDR3 is 17 amino acids. CDR3 coding DNA: TGTGCCAGCAGCGTGGACGTACATCCTCCACCCACAGATACGCAGTATTTT. Residues: CASSVDVHPPPTDTQYF. Based on the CDR3 plus reference TRBV5-4 and TRBJ2-3, the full variable domain is ETGVTQSPTHLIKTRGQQVTLRCSSQSGHNTVSWYQQALGQGPQFIFQYYREEENGRGNFPPRFSGLQFPNYSSELNVNALELDDSALYLCASSVDVHPPPTDTQYFGPGTRLTVL.

As to this clonotype: At one end the junction does not follow the germline gene, possibly because of a read error. This sequence joins TRBV11-3 and TRBJ2-1; 9 nucleotides match TRBD2. The CDR3 has 15 residues. Germline lookup yields CDR1 SGHNT and CDR2 YENEEA. CDR3 in amino acids: CASSRLAEGGYKHFF. The CDR3 DNA follows: TGTGCCAGCAGCCGACTAGCGGAGGGGGGGTATAAGCACTTCTTC.

As for this clonotype: Given the absence of the conserved phenylalanine or tryptophan at the CDR3 end, a read error is likely. The chain is built from TRBV4-3 and TRBJ2-1; D may be TRBD2 (6 bases). The CDR3 spans 16 residues. Germline-derived CDR1 and CDR2 are LGHNA and YSLEER. The CDR3 protein is CVSSQDAGSFYNEQFL. In DNA, the CDR3 is TGCGTCAGCAGCCAAGATGCGGGAAGCTTCTACAATGAGCAGTTCCTC.

This clonotype was detected only a few times. This could be a read error, since a much larger clone is one nucleotide away. The chain carries TRBV10-2 and TRBJ1-5; 9 nucleotides align to TRBD1. The end of the DNA is better explained by TRBJ2-3, so the J call may be wrong. Per the germline V gene, CDR1 is WSHSY and CDR2 is SAAADI. CDR3 length equals 12 residues. CDR3 sequence: CASGTGYQPQYF. In DNA, the CDR3 is TGCGCCAGCGGGACAGGGTATCAGCCCCAGTATTTT.

Notes on this clonotype: At one end the junction does not follow the germline gene, possibly because of a read error. This sequence joins TRBV10-3 and TRBJ2-3; 10 nucleotides line up with TRBD1. The length of the CDR3 is 15 residues. Looked up from germline, CDR1 is ENHRY and CDR2 is SYGVKD. CDR3 sequence: CDISEPGTGADMQYF. CDR3 sequence (DNA): TGTGACATCAGTGAACCCGGGACAGGGGCCGATATGCAGTACTTT.

Concerning this clonotype: Compared with germline, one end of the junction differs, possibly owing to a read error. This chain connects TRBV12-3 or TRBV12-4 to TRBJ2-1; 7 positions match TRBD2. The CDR3 spans 15 residues. CDR3 DNA: TGTGTCAGCAGCCTGTCCGTGTCTAGCGGACTTGAGCAGTTCTTC. It translates to CVSSLSVSSGLEQFF.

A remark on this clonotype: Mismatch with germline at one junction end may stem from a read error. J is TRBJ2-2 and V is TRBV5-6; no definite D call. Germline CDR1 is SGHDT and CDR2 is YYEEEE. The CDR3 is 15 residues long. CDR3 sequence (DNA): TGTGCTAGCAAGTTGGCACCCATAGTCACCGGGGAGCTGTTTTTT. Its protein product is CASKLAPIVTGELFF.